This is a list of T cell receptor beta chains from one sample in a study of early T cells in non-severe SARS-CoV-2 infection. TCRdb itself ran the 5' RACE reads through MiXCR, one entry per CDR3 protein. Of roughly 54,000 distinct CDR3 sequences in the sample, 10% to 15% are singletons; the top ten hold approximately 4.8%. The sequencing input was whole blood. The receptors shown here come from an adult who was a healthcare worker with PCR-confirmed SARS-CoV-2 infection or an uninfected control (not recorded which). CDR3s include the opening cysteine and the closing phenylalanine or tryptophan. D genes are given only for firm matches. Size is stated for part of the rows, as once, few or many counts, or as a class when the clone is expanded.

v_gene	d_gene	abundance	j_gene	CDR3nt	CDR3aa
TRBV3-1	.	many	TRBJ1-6	TGTGCCAGCAGCCCCAGGGACCTTAGCTCCTATAATTCACCCCTCCACTTT	CASSPRDLSSYNSPLHF
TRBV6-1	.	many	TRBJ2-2	TGTGCCAGCAGTGAACCCGGGAACGGGTCCGGGGAGCTGTTTTTT	CASSEPGNGSGELFF
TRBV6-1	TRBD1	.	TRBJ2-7	TGTGCCATCGAGGATGGACAGGGGCGCGAGCAGTACTTC	CAIEDGQGREQYF
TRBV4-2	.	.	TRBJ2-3	TGTGCCAGCAGCCTAGCAACAGAGGGGAACACAGATACGCAGTATTTT	CASSLATEGNTDTQYF
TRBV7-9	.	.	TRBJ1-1	TGTGCCAGCAGCTTAGCGTTAGGTGAAGCTTTCTTT	CASSLALGEAFF
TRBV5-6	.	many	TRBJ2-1	TGTGCCAGCAGCTCATACAGGGTCTACAATGAGCAGTTCTTC	CASSSYRVYNEQFF
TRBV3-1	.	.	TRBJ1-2	TGTGCCAGCAGCCAAGATCGGCTCGGAGGCTACACCTTC	CASSQDRLGGYTF
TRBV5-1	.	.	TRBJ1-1	TGCGCCAGCAGCTTGAGGGGGACACGGGAAGCTTTCTTT	CASSLRGTREAFF
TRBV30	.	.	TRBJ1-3	TGTGCCTGGAGTGTAGTAGTCGGAAACACCATATATTTT	CAWSVVVGNTIYF
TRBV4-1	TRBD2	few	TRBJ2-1	TGCGCCAGCAGCCAAGGGGCTAGCGGGAGGATTTACGGCTACAATGAGCAGTTCTTC	CASSQGASGRIYGYNEQFF
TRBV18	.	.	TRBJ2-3	TGTGCCAGCTCACCGATGGCGGCTAGTTTGACAGATACGCAGTATTTT	CASSPMAASLTDTQYF
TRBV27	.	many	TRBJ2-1	TGTGCCAGCAGTTTCCCCCCCCTAGCAAACAATGAGCAGTTCTTC	CASSFPPLANNEQFF
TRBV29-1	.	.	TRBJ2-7	TGCAGCGTTGCTGGGGGGACCTACGAGCAGTACTTC	CSVAGGTYEQYF
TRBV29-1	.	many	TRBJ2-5	TGCAGCGCTCGAGGGGGGTTACAAGAGACCCAGTACTTC	CSARGGLQETQYF
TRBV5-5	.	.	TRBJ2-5	TGTGCCAGCAGCTTGACAGTTAAGGCATACGCAGGAGAGACCCAGTACTTC	CASSLTVKAYAGETQYF
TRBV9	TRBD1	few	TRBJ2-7	TGTGCCAGCAGCCCCCAGGGGGCGATACTATACGAGCAGTACTTC	CASSPQGAILYEQYF
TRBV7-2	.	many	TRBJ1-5	TGTGCCAGCAGCTTGCCGGGGGCCAATCAGCCCCAGCATTTT	CASSLPGANQPQHF
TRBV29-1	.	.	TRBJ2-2	TGCAGCGTTGAAGGATTTATCGGGGAGCTGTTTTTT	CSVEGFIGELFF
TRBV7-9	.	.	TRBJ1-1	TGTGCCAGCAGCTTAGGGGAATTTTGGGGGTCAAAGGCTTTCTTT	CASSLGEFWGSKAFF
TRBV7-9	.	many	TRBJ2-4	TGTGCCAGCAGCTTAGTTGGGGTCTACATTCAGTACTTC	CASSLVGVYIQYF
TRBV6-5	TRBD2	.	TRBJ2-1	TGTGCCAGCAGGCCCCTTGACGGGGGGGCCAATGAGCAGTTCTTC	CASRPLDGGANEQFF
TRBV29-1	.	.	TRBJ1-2	TGCAGCGCAGCCCCCTTGAGAGGCTACACCTTC	CSAAPLRGYTF
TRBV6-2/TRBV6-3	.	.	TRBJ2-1	TGTGCCAGCGGGACCCCTCCTTCCTACAATGAGCAGTTCTTC	CASGTPPSYNEQFF
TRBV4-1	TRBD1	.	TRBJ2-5	TGCGCCAGCAGCCAAGGACCAAACAGGGGGCTACAGGAGACCCAGTACTTC	CASSQGPNRGLQETQYF
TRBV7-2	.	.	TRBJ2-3	TGTGCCAGCAGCCGAAACAGGGCAGATACGCAGTATTTT	CASSRNRADTQYF
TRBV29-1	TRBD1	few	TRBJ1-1	TGCAGCGTTGTTTCGCCGGACAGGGACGCAGCTTTCTTT	CSVVSPDRDAAFF
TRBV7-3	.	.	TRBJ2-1	TGTGCCAGCAGCTCGCAGGCATTGGGTTACAATGAGCAGTTCTTC	CASSSQALGYNEQFF
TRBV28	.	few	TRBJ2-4	TGTGCCAGCAGTTTATGGGCAGACCTAGCCAAAAACATTCAGTACTTC	CASSLWADLAKNIQYF
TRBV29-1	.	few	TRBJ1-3	TGCAGCGTTGTTGGGGGCAACTCTGGAAACACCATATATTTT	CSVVGGNSGNTIYF
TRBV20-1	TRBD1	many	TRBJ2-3	TGCAGTGCCAGACAGGGGGTTACGCAGTATTTT	CSARQGVTQYF
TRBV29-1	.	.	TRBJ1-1	TGCAGCGTTGACGGACACACTGAAGCTTTCTTT	CSVDGHTEAFF
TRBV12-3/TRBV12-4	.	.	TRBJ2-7	TGTGCCAGCAGTCCGGGGGCGGTAAGCTCCTACGAGCAGTACTTC	CASSPGAVSSYEQYF
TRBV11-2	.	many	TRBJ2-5	TGTGCCAGCAGCTCCTGGAAAGAGACCCAGTACTTC	CASSSWKETQYF
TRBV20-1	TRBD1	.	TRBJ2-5	TGCAGTGCTAGAGTGGGAACAGGGGTAGAGACCCAGTACTTC	CSARVGTGVETQYF
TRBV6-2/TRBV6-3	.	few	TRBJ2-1	TGTGCCAGCAGTTTGGACGGGACTCACAATGAGCAGTTCTTC	CASSLDGTHNEQFF
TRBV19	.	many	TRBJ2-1	TGTGCCAGTAGCTCGAAGGGCCTGTCTCGGGGCAATGAGCAGTTCTTC	CASSSKGLSRGNEQFF
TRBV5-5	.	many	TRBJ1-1	TGTGCCAGCAGCTTGGCCACAGCTGAAGCTTTCTTT	CASSLATAEAFF
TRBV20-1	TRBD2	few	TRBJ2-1	TGCAGTGCTAGGACTAGCGGTATGAGCTCCTACAATGAGCAGTTCTTC	CSARTSGMSSYNEQFF
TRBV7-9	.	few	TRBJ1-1	TGTGCCAGTTACCGTGCAGGGGAGAACACTGAAGCTTTCTTT	CASYRAGENTEAFF
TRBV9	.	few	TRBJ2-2	TGTGCCAGCAGCCGCTGGGACAATCAGGGAAACACCGGGGAGCTGTTTTTT	CASSRWDNQGNTGELFF
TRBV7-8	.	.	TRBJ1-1	TGTGCCAGCAGCTTTACAGGTTGGGATGCTGAAGCTTTCTTT	CASSFTGWDAEAFF
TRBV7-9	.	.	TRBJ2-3	TGTGCCACCGGACTCCCTCATACGCAGTATTTT	CATGLPHTQYF
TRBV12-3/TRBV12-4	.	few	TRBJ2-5	TGTGCCAGCAACCTTTTCGGGGTTGGAGAGACCCAGTACTTC	CASNLFGVGETQYF
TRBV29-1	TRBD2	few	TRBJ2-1	TGCAGCGTTCCCCTGGGACTAGCGGGTAATGAGCAGTTCTTC	CSVPLGLAGNEQFF
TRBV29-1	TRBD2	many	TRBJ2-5	TGCAGCGTTGGCCCGAAGCTAGCGGGAGTAGGGACCCAGTACTTC	CSVGPKLAGVGTQYF
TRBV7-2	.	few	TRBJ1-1	TGTGCCAGCAGCCGCCAGACAGGCAGCACTGAAGCTTTCTTT	CASSRQTGSTEAFF
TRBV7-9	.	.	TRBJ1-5	TGTGCCAGCGGCATTAGTGGGACCTATCAGCCCCAGCATTTT	CASGISGTYQPQHF
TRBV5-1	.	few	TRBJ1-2	TGCGCCAGCAGCTTGGGTCTGACTAACTATGGCTACACCTTC	CASSLGLTNYGYTF
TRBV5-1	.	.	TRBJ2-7	TGCGCCAGCAGCTTGCAGGCCTCCAACTCCTACGAGCAGTACTTC	CASSLQASNSYEQYF
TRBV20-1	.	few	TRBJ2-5	TGCAGTGCTGGCATTTCGCACGGGGAGACCCAGTACTTC	CSAGISHGETQYF
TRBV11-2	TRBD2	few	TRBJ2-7	TGTGCCAGCAGCCCGTCGGCTAGCGGGGGGATCTACGAGCAGTACTTC	CASSPSASGGIYEQYF
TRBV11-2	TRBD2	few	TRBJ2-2	TGTGCCAGCACTCCCGGACTAGCGGGAATCACCGGGGAGCTGTTTTTT	CASTPGLAGITGELFF